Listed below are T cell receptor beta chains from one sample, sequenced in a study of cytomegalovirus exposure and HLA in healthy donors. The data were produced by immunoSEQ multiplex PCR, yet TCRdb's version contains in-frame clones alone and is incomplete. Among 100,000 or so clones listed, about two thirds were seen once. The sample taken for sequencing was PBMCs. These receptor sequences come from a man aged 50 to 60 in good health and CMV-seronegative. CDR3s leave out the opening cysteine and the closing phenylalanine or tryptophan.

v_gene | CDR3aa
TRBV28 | ASSTWEGDEQY
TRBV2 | ASRSQGSAYNEQF
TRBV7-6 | ASSSGGDTGELF
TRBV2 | ASGGDRGTEAF
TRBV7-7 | ASVGSSGNNEQF
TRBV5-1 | ASSPLGQTGGTDTQY
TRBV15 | ATSGPDVLSSYEQY
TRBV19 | ASSPQGPGELF
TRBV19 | ASSIWEDQPQH
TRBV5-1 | ATRETGATDTQY
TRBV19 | ASSIGGDRDTQY
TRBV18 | ASSPGGRGSYEQY
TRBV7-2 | ASSSETGDSYGYT
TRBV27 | ASSLAGLAGGNTGELF
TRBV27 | ASSRPGIPGNEQF
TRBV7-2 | ASSFDLPPYEQY
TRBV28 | ASSGQGWSEKLF
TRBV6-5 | ASSTVETQY
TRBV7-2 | ASSFVGLQGATF
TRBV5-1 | ASSFVDRTTTAYGYT
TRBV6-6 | ASNRQGVNTEAF
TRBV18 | ASSPPSLAGVSEQY
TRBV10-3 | AIGLADGTDTQY
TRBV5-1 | ASSLTEWTEAF
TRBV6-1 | ASSVQPGQIQETQY
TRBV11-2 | ASRWTGESGYT
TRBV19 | ASSIVPGRTGELF
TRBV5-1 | ASRHDSGKDEQY
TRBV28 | ASSSLKTKLAGTADTQY
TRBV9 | ASSATTGGANEKLF
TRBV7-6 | ASSHGLAGGSTDTQY
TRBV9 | ASSVDAGNIQY
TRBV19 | ASSRESNDEQF
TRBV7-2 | ASSWSGEDTQY
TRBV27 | ASSWTGGTHSNQPQH
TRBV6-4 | ASSDSREQF
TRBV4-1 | ASSATTNYGYT
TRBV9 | ASSVAGANEKLF
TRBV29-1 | SVGISGGSSYEQY
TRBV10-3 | AISFSSGNTIY
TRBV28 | ASNRADRLEAF
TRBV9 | ASSGGTSGAYEQY
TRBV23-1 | ASSQTGRDFRSLLSYEQY